A selection of T cell receptor beta chains follows, all from one sample in a study of a mutant IDH1 vaccine in newly diagnosed glioma. Antigens of these TCRs are unknown. The repertoire was sequenced with immunoSEQ multiplex PCR; TCRdb's copy has only in-frame clones and lacks some. The profile shows about 50,000 clones, approximately 75% of them singletons. Here the sequenced sample was PBMCs, taken from a glioma patient whose treatment included an IDH1 peptide vaccine. These receptors were obtained from a man aged 50 to 59 with glioma. Each CDR3 is given with its conserved first and last residue. D genes are given only for firm matches. Clone sizes are given selectively: once, few, many, or a class where the clone is expanded.

d_call clone_size cdr3_length j_call v_call cdr3_aa cdr3_nt
NA NA 11 TRBJ1-2 TRBV29-1 CSVSRVRGYTF TGCAGCGTTAGTAGGGTGAGGGGCTACACCTTC
NA NA 13 TRBJ2-7 TRBV19 CASSIRLLYEQYF TGTGCCAGTAGTATAAGGCTTCTCTACGAGCAGTACTTC
NA once 12 TRBJ1-4 TRBV30 CAWSPANEKLFF TGTGCCTGGAGTCCCGCCAATGAAAAACTGTTTTTT
NA few 14 TRBJ1-1 TRBV19 CASSSPVRDTEAFF TGTGCCAGTAGCTCCCCGGTGCGGGACACTGAAGCTTTCTTT
NA few 14 TRBJ2-1 TRBV2 CASSTGFPYNEQFF TGTGCCAGCAGTACAGGGTTCCCCTACAATGAGCAGTTCTTC
NA NA 16 TRBJ2-1 TRBV9 CASSPPDSSSYNEQFF TGTGCCAGCAGCCCCCCGGACTCGAGCTCCTACAATGAGCAGTTCTTC
NA NA 14 TRBJ1-1 TRBV7-2 CASSLRTANTEAFF TGTGCCAGCAGCCTTCGGACAGCGAACACTGAAGCTTTCTTT
TRBD1 NA 16 TRBJ1-3 TRBV7-6 CASSLYRTGAGNTIYF TGTGCCAGCAGCTTATATAGGACAGGGGCAGGAAACACCATATATTTT
NA NA 13 TRBJ2-3 TRBV5-6 CASSLITPAAQYF TGTGCCAGCAGCTTAATCACCCCGGCGGCGCAGTATTTT
NA NA 14 TRBJ2-1 TRBV18 CASTRLKQGHEQFF TGTGCCAGCACAAGACTCAAACAGGGCCATGAGCAGTTCTTC
NA NA 13 TRBJ1-4 TRBV5-4 CASSLRAGEKLFF TGTGCCAGCAGCTTGAGGGCTGGGGAAAAACTGTTTTTT
TRBD1 NA 17 TRBJ1-2 TRBV6-1 CASSEVGTGRTVEGYTF TGTGCCAGCAGTGAAGTGGGGACAGGGAGGACGGTAGAAGGCTACACCTTC
NA NA 15 TRBJ1-1 TRBV7-9 CASSPRGARATEAFF TGTGCCAGCAGCCCCCGGGGGGCACGAGCTACTGAAGCTTTCTTT
NA NA 16 TRBJ1-3 TRBV14 CASSPPLSSGRNTIYF TGTGCCAGCAGCCCTCCGTTGAGTTCTGGTAGAAACACCATATATTTT
NA few 12 TRBJ1-1 TRBV30 CAWTGEATEAFF TGTGCCTGGACCGGAGAGGCAACTGAAGCTTTCTTT
NA NA 15 TRBJ1-3 TRBV18 CASSPWTDSGNTIYF TGTGCCAGCTCACCGTGGACAGACTCTGGAAACACCATATATTTT
NA NA 13 TRBJ2-3 TRBV4-2 CASRYESTDTQYF TGTGCCAGCAGATACGAGAGCACAGATACGCAGTATTTT
NA NA 16 TRBJ2-3 TRBV28 CASSPTTGTFTDTQYF TGTGCCAGCAGCCCAACGACAGGGACTTTCACAGATACGCAGTATTTT
NA NA 14 TRBJ1-5 TRBV27 CASSPKGENQPQHF TGTGCCAGCAGTCCTAAGGGTGAGAATCAGCCCCAGCATTTT
TRBD1 NA 14 TRBJ2-3 TRBV29-1 CSGQDRGLTDTQYF TGCAGCGGACAGGACAGGGGGCTGACAGATACGCAGTATTTT
TRBD2 NA 12 TRBJ2-7 TRBV2 CASVGLAHEQYF TGTGCCAGCGTCGGACTAGCCCACGAGCAGTACTTC
TRBD1 NA 17 TRBJ1-1 TRBV7-9 CASSLALLTGTNTEAFF TGTGCCAGCAGCTTAGCGCTTCTGACAGGGACAAACACTGAAGCTTTCTTT
NA NA 15 TRBJ1-1 TRBV7-2 CASSLVQGPNTEAFF TGTGCCAGCAGCTTAGTTCAGGGGCCGAACACTGAAGCTTTCTTT
TRBD1 NA 15 TRBJ1-1 TRBV30 CAWSVLGGAGTEAFF TGTGCCTGGAGTGTCCTAGGGGGCGCGGGGACTGAAGCTTTCTTT
NA NA 15 TRBJ2-7 TRBV2 CASRVDGLSSYEQYF TGTGCCAGCAGGGTTGACGGTCTAAGCTCCTACGAGCAGTACTTC
TRBD1 NA 15 TRBJ2-5 TRBV5-1 CASSPRQGFTETQYF TGCGCCAGCAGCCCTCGACAGGGGTTCACGGAGACCCAGTACTTC
TRBD2 NA 14 TRBJ2-5 TRBV7-2 CASSLHTSGETQYF TGTGCCAGCAGCTTACATACTAGCGGGGAGACCCAGTACTTC
NA NA 15 TRBJ1-1 TRBV6-6 CASSSLSRGLTEAFF TGTGCCAGCAGTTCCCTCTCTCGGGGACTCACTGAAGCTTTCTTT
NA NA 13 TRBJ1-2 TRBV7-2 CASSLREEYGYTF TGTGCCAGCAGCTTAAGGGAGGAATATGGCTACACCTTC
NA few 15 TRBJ1-2 TRBV7-9 CASSLPAGWNYGYTF TGTGCCAGCAGCTTACCGGCGGGGTGGAACTATGGCTACACCTTC
TRBD1 once 16 TRBJ2-5 TRBV7-9 CASSLSGTEIQETQYF TGTGCCAGCAGTCTCTCCGGGACAGAGATTCAAGAGACCCAGTACTTC
TRBD1 NA 16 TRBJ1-2 TRBV18 CASSGDTGGEDYGYTF TGTGCCAGCTCAGGTGATACAGGGGGAGAGGACTATGGCTACACCTTC
TRBD1 NA 12 TRBJ1-4 TRBV6-5 CASRQGREKLFF TGTGCCAGCCGACAGGGTCGGGAAAAACTGTTTTTT
NA NA 15 TRBJ2-6 TRBV5-4 CASSTPPFGANVLTF TGTGCCAGCAGCACCCCCCCCTTCGGGGCCAACGTCCTGACTTTC
TRBD1 NA 18 TRBJ1-1 TRBV4-1 CASSPPPRPGQGVTEAFF TGCGCCAGCAGCCCACCCCCTCGACCGGGACAGGGAGTCACTGAAGCTTTCTTT
NA NA 15 TRBJ1-3 TRBV6-5 CASSTRLISGNTIYF TGTGCCAGCAGTACTAGACTGATCTCTGGAAACACCATATATTTT
NA few 14 TRBJ2-5 TRBV7-9 CASSHFDKQETQYF TGTGCCAGCAGCCATTTCGACAAGCAAGAGACCCAGTACTTC
NA once 15 TRBJ2-6 TRBV4-2 CASSQDSSGANVLTF TGTGCCAGCAGCCAAGACAGCTCTGGGGCCAACGTCCTGACTTTC
TRBD1 few 15 TRBJ1-4 TRBV25-1 CASSETAGGSEKLFF TGTGCCAGCAGTGAAACGGCAGGGGGCTCGGAAAAACTGTTTTTT
NA NA 16 TRBJ1-6 TRBV4-1 CASSQGGWGANSPLHF TGCGCCAGCAGCCAAGGGGGGTGGGGGGCGAATTCACCCCTCCACTTT
TRBD1 NA 13 TRBJ2-7 TRBV6-1 CASRGTASYEQYF TGTGCCAGCAGAGGGACAGCATCCTACGAGCAGTACTTC
TRBD2 NA 15 TRBJ2-1 TRBV10-3 CAIRATSGITDEQFF TGTGCCATCAGGGCAACTAGCGGGATCACAGATGAGCAGTTCTTC
NA NA 14 TRBJ1-1 TRBV7-2 CASSYQGGSTEAFF TGTGCCAGCAGCTACCAGGGAGGAAGCACTGAAGCTTTCTTT
TRBD2 NA 12 TRBJ2-5 TRBV30 CAWSKRGETQYF TGTGCCTGGAGTAAGCGGGGAGAGACCCAGTACTTC
TRBD1 few 15 TRBJ1-4 TRBV5-1 CASSFDRESNEKLFF TGCGCCAGCAGCTTCGACAGGGAGTCTAATGAAAAACTGTTTTTT
NA NA 14 TRBJ1-6 TRBV6-1 CASSDGPSHSPLHF TGTGCCAGCAGTGATGGGCCCTCCCATTCACCCCTCCACTTT
NA NA 13 TRBJ2-5 TRBV5-4 CASSFKSQETQYF TGTGCCAGCAGCTTTAAGAGCCAAGAGACCCAGTACTTC
NA NA 14 TRBJ2-7 TRBV9 CASSVVEGPYEQYF TGTGCCAGCAGCGTAGTCGAGGGACCCTACGAGCAGTACTTC
TRBD2 NA 17 TRBJ2-1 TRBV4-3 CASSQTRTSGGYNEQFF TGCGCCAGCAGCCAGACTAGGACTAGCGGGGGATACAATGAGCAGTTCTTC
TRBD1 NA 14 TRBJ2-7 TRBV15 CATSPGTGGYEQYF TGTGCCACCAGCCCTGGGACAGGGGGATACGAGCAGTACTTC
NA NA 11 TRBJ2-7 TRBV28 CASNRVYEQYF TGTGCCAGCAATCGGGTTTACGAGCAGTACTTC
TRBD2 NA 17 TRBJ2-3 TRBV5-5 CASSHGTSGGAADTQYF TGTGCCAGCAGCCACGGGACTAGCGGGGGGGCGGCGGATACGCAGTATTTT
NA NA 12 TRBJ2-3 TRBV30 CAWSIPSGGQYF TGTGCCTGGAGTATTCCCTCCGGTGGGCAGTATTTT
NA once 12 TRBJ1-2 TRBV10-3 CAISEGQLGYTF TGTGCCATCAGTGAAGGACAACTGGGCTACACCTTC
NA many 15 TRBJ1-2 TRBV25-1 CASSVTFGGVAGYTF TGTGCCAGCAGTGTCACCTTCGGCGGGGTCGCTGGCTACACCTTC
TRBD2 NA 16 TRBJ2-1 TRBV15 CATSRGEGLSYNEQFF TGTGCCACCAGCAGAGGGGAGGGGCTCTCCTACAATGAGCAGTTCTTC
TRBD1 NA 13 TRBJ1-2 TRBV27 CASSPTGNYGYTF TGTGCCAGCAGCCCGACAGGGAACTATGGCTACACCTTC
TRBD2 few 14 TRBJ2-7 TRBV5-1 CASSLGTSGYEQYF TGCGCCAGCAGTTTGGGGACTAGCGGGTACGAGCAGTACTTC
NA NA 11 TRBJ2-7 TRBV20-1 CSARDGYEQYF TGCAGTGCTAGGGACGGCTACGAGCAGTACTTC
NA NA 16 TRBJ2-7 TRBV7-2 CASTPPSRAGTYEQYF TGTGCCAGCACTCCGCCGAGCAGGGCCGGAACCTACGAGCAGTACTTC